A single sample is the source of the 16 T cell receptor beta chains below, sequenced in a study of T-cell reconstitution after alpha-beta-depleted transplantation in children. Unique molecular identifiers were incorporated when the TCRbeta library was constructed. MiXCR, run by TCRdb on the PCR reads, gives a single entry per CDR3 protein. The table has 250,000 or so distinct CDR3 sequences, about 24% seen once. Source: PBMCs, mostly from graft donor cells, taken 360 days after TCRalphabeta/CD19-depleted stem cell transplant. These receptor sequences come from a female patient aged 2-9 years who had a stem cell transplant for congenital amegakaryocytic thrombocytopenia, so the T cells may come from the graft donor.

The chain is built from TRBV18 and TRBJ1-1; no firm D call. Germline loops: CDR1 KGHSH, CDR2 LQKENI. The ends were cut back, 8 bases at V and 3 bases at J, with 13 bases in the middle. The CDR3 runs 13 residues. In nucleotides, the CDR3 is TGTGCCAGCACCACCTTATGGCACACTGAAGCTTTCTTT. Translating gives CASTTLWHTEAFF.

The rearrangement links TRBV11-3 to TRBJ2-2; possible D gene TRBD2, 7 bases. CDR3 length: 17 residues. V was pared by 1 base and J by 2 bases, with 14 bases between. Germline V gives CDR1 SGHNT, CDR2 YENEEA. As DNA, the CDR3 is TGTGCCAGCAGCTTAGGGGGCTGGGGGGGCAACACCGGGGAGCTGTTTTTT. Protein sequence: CASSLGGWGGNTGELFF. Based on the CDR3 plus reference TRBV11-3 and TRBJ2-2, the full variable domain is EAGVVQSPRYKIIEKKQPVAFWCNPISGHNTLYWYLQNLGQGPELLIRYENEEAVDDSQLPKDRFSAERLKGVDSTLKIQPAELGDSAVYLCASSLGGWGGNTGELFFGEGSRLTVL.

The chain combines TRBV5-6 with TRBJ2-1; D is perhaps TRBD1 (6 bases). V lost 3 bases and J lost 3, with 13 bases in between. CDR3 length equals 15 residues. CDR1 and CDR2 (germline): SGHDT, YYEEEE. This chain's CDR3 is CASSYDRWDYNEQFF. CDR3 DNA sequence: TGTGCCAGCAGCTACGACAGGTGGGACTACAATGAGCAGTTCTTC.

V and J are TRBV3-1 and TRBJ2-1; tentative D call: TRBD2 (5 bases). V lost 1 base, J lost 6 bases, and 10 bases lay in between. CDR3 length equals 14 residues. Germline V gene data show CDR1 as LGHDT and CDR2 as YNNKEL (reference sequence). The CDR3 DNA reads TGTGCCAGCAGCCAAGGCCCCGGGGTCAATGAGCAGTTCTTC. Its protein is CASSQGPGVNEQFF.

The V gene is TRBV12-3 or TRBV12-4, the J gene TRBJ2-7, with D perhaps assigned TRBD1 or TRBD2 (5 bases each). With 6 bases removed from V and 8 bases from J, the gap between germline ends came to 14 bases. CDR3 length equals 12 residues. The CDR3 protein is CASSPGPGQQYF. In DNA, the CDR3 is TGTGCCAGCAGCCCTGGACCGGGGCAGCAGTACTTC.

The chain recombines TRBV14 with TRBJ2-1, with D unclear. The V and J ends lost 1 base and 8 bases respectively, with 15 bases between them. In germline, CDR1 is SGHDN, CDR2 FVKESK. The length of the CDR3 is 15 residues. The CDR3 region has the DNA TGTGCCAGCAGCCAAGGGGGAATCTTTGCAGATGAGCAGTTCTTC. This codes for CASSQGGIFADEQFF.

The chain has TRBV20-1 and TRBJ1-1, with unresolved D. CDR1 and CDR2 (germline): DFQATT, SNEGSKA (reference sequence). Trimming removed 1 base from V and 1 base from J, with 7 bases in between. This CDR3 is 13 amino acids long. The CDR3 DNA follows: TGCAGTGCTAGAGCATGGGGGAACACTGAAGCTTTCTTT. It yields the protein CSARAWGNTEAFF.

CDR3 sequence: CASSLYPTSGDNEQYF. DNA for the CDR3: TGTGCCAGCAGCCTCTACCCGACTAGCGGGGACAACGAGCAGTACTTC. The chain recombines TRBV3-1 with TRBJ2-7, with 11 nucleotides matching TRBD2. The CDR3 covers 16 residues. Trimming removed 4 bases from V and 5 bases from J; junction bases left unmatched: 10. Germline V CDR1 and CDR2: LGHDT, YNNKEL (reference sequence).

The chain is built from TRBV4-1 and TRBJ2-1, with 8 bases lining up with TRBD2. Germline V gives CDR1 MGHRA, CDR2 YSYEKL. The CDR3 runs to 16 residues. Unmatched junction bases numbered 13, after V lost 5 bases and J lost 7 bases. The CDR3 DNA is TGCGCCAGCAGCATCGGGAGGGTCTTGAGCCCAAATGAGCAGTTCTTC. Protein sequence: CASSIGRVLSPNEQFF.

In its sample, this clonotype was seen a few times. The J gene is TRBJ2-4, the V gene TRBV20-1; D gene ambiguous. The V gene's germline CDR1 is DFQATT and CDR2 SNEGSKA (reference sequence). CDR3 length: 14 amino acids. V lost 0 bases, J lost 7 bases, and 13 bases lay in between. The DNA for the CDR3 is TGCAGTGCTAGAGAGCCACCTGGGTGGAACATTCAGTACTTC. This encodes CSAREPPGWNIQYF.

The chain recombines TRBV18 with TRBJ1-1; D gene unclear. The length of the CDR3 is 14 residues. Trimming stripped 3 bases from V and 5 bases from J, with 13 bases between. Looked up from germline, CDR1 is KGHSH and CDR2 is LQKENI. The CDR3 DNA reads TGTGCCAGCTCACCGTGGGCAGAGGGAACTGAAGCTTTCTTT. This codes for CASSPWAEGTEAFF.

The chain employs TRBV10-3 and TRBJ2-5; the D call may be TRBD1 or TRBD2 (6 bases each). The ends were cut back, 2 bases at V and 5 bases at J, with 12 bases in the middle. The CDR3 covers 14 residues. Looked up from germline, CDR1 is ENHRY and CDR2 is SYGVKD. The CDR3 here is CAISEGGRIETQYF. DNA for the CDR3: TGTGCCATCAGTGAGGGGGGGCGGATCGAGACCCAGTACTTC.

This clonotype has more than one count but fewer than ten. The chain uses TRBV10-1 and TRBJ1-1, with D possibly matching TRBD1 (6 bases). CDR3 length: 13 residues. Looked up from germline, CDR1 is WNHNN and CDR2 is SYGVQD (reference sequence). Deletions cut 5 bases from V and 5 bases from J, with 12 bases between. The CDR3 region has the DNA TGCGCCAGCAGTCCAGGGGTTTTAACTGAAGCTTTCTTT. Translated: CASSPGVLTEAFF.

The chain has TRBV27 and TRBJ1-1; D is unresolved. The V and J ends lost 8 bases and 7 bases respectively, with 20 bases between them. Germline values: CDR1 MNHEY, CDR2 SMNVEV (reference sequence). The CDR3 is made up of 14 amino acids. The CDR3 nucleotides are TGTGCCAGCGCTTCCCCGTATCGTACCTATGAAGCTTTCTTT. Residues: CASASPYRTYEAFF.

This clonotype was counted a few times. J is TRBJ2-5 and V is TRBV12-3 or TRBV12-4; possibly TRBD1 for D (7 bases). V lost 1 base to trimming and J lost 1 base, with 13 bases between them. The CDR3 is 16 residues long. This CDR3 reads CASSLGTRGVQETQYF. DNA for the CDR3: TGTGCCAGCAGTTTAGGCACCAGGGGGGTCCAAGAGACCCAGTACTTC.

This chain links TRBV7-2 with TRBJ1-6, with D uncertain. The germline V gene encodes CDR1 SGHTA and CDR2 FQGNSA. CDR3 length: 14 amino acids. Between the trimmed V and J ends, which lost 1 base and 7 bases, there was a span of 8 bases. The CDR3 is CASSLGPENSPLHF. The CDR3 region has the DNA TGTGCCAGCAGCTTAGGCCCAGAGAATTCACCCCTCCACTTT.